The 24 T cell receptor beta chains below all came from one sample that was sequenced in a study of shared clonotypes between healthy human individuals (dated by TCRdb to the early 2020s). Receptors were amplified or captured by the immunoSEQ multiplex PCR assay. Drawn from immuneACCESS, this table holds only the in-frame rearrangements with V and J called that TCRdb kept. Clones are partly lost; checked studies trace under half to an unresolved V gene and leave the rest unexplained. This sample holds more than 1 million clones; about four fifths were observed only once. 0.52% of the sample is taken by the ten largest. The sample consisted of memory CD4+ T cells from PBMCs. According to the study, the label for this sample's cell subset or site signals: CD45RA-negative fraction. Receptor source: a man in his late teens or twenties in good health. Some clones in this sample may be carry-over from other donors' samples.

This clone was detected ten times or more. V gene TRBV5-5 combines with J gene TRBJ2-6, with no clear D. The CDR3 has 14 amino acids. The germline V gene has CDR1 SGHKS and CDR2 YYEKEE (reference sequence). V gave up 4 bases and J gave up 0 bases, with 5 bases separating them. Written as DNA, the CDR3 is TGTGCCAGCAGCCCACCCTCTGGGGCCAACGTCCTGACTTTC. This sequence encodes CASSPPSGANVLTF. Together with reference TRBV5-5 and TRBJ2-6, the CDR3 gives the full variable domain: DAGVTQSPTHLIKTRGQQVTLRCSPISGHKSVSWYQQVLGQGPQFIFQYYEKEERGRGNFPDRFSARQFPNYSSELNVNALLLGDSALYLCASSPPSGANVLTFGAGSRLTVL.

The gene calls are TRBV28 and TRBJ2-1; D is undetermined. The germline V and J ends were trimmed by 3 bases and 4 bases, with 10 bases remaining between them. Germline CDR1 is MDHEN and CDR2 is SYDVKM. The CDR3 has 14 amino acids. CDR3 region: CASSFDPPYNEQFF. In DNA form, the CDR3 reads TGTGCCAGCAGTTTCGATCCGCCTTACAATGAGCAGTTCTTC.

Concerning this clone itself: A much more abundant neighbour one base away suggests this may be a read error. The V call is TRBV7-9, the J call TRBJ1-5; D is unresolved. Per the germline V gene, CDR1 is SEHNR and CDR2 is FQNEAQ (reference sequence). There are 14 residues in the CDR3. Trimming pared 2 bases from V and 0 bases from J, leaving 5 bases between. CDR3 residues: CASSLTDSNQPQHF. The CDR3 region has the DNA TGTGCCAGCAGCTTAACAGATAGCAATCAGCCCCAGCATTTT.

The V call is TRBV9, the J call TRBJ1-2; D is undetermined. Germline V gene data show CDR1 as SGDLS and CDR2 as YYNGEE. V was cut by 4 bases and J by 0 bases, with 10 bases left in between. CDR3 length: 14 amino acids. The CDR3 coding sequence is TGTGCCAGCAGCCAAGGACCGTCTAACTATGGCTACACCTTC. Translated: CASSQGPSNYGYTF.

This clone came up once. V usage is TRBV29-1 and J usage is TRBJ2-3; D gene uncertain. In germline, CDR1 is SQVTM, CDR2 ANQGSEA. Trimming pared 1 base from V and 2 bases from J, leaving 7 bases between. This CDR3 is 13 amino acids long. CDR3 in amino acids: CSVEGRLTDTQYF. The CDR3 DNA reads as TGCAGCGTTGAAGGCCGGCTCACAGATACGCAGTATTTT.

The genes are TRBV12-2 and TRBJ1-2. TRBV12-2 is a pseudogene segment. The CDR3 spans 14 residues. For the CDR3, the DNA is TGTGCAAGTCGCTTAGTCCCCAAACGGTATGGCTACACCTTC. This translates into CASRLVPKRYGYTF.

The chain uses TRBV5-5 and TRBJ1-1, with D unresolved. Trimming cost V 4 bases and J 10 bases, with 20 bases left between them. The CDR3 length is 14 residues. Germline V gene data show CDR1 as SGHKS and CDR2 as YYEKEE (reference sequence). The CDR3 sequence is CASSPATSPRGAFF. In DNA, the CDR3 is TGTGCCAGCAGCCCTGCCACTAGTCCCCGTGGAGCTTTCTTT.

There are a few counts of this clone. The V call is TRBV5-1, the J call TRBJ2-1; possibly TRBD1 or TRBD2 for D (5 bases each). Germline V gene data show CDR1 as SGHRS and CDR2 as YFSETQ. V lost 0 bases and J 12 bases, leaving 16 bases between the germline ends. The CDR3 sequence is 14 residues long. The CDR3 is CASSLDLQRGVQFF. Here the CDR3 DNA reads TGCGCCAGCAGCTTGGACCTACAAAGGGGAGTGCAGTTCTTC.

The V call is TRBV27, the J call TRBJ1-4, with 9 bases fitting TRBD1. The length of the CDR3 is 15 residues. The ends lost 5 bases at V and 10 bases at J; junction bases unmatched: 11. Per the germline V gene, CDR1 is MNHEY and CDR2 is SMNVEV (reference sequence). The CDR3 nucleotides are TGTGCCAGCAGTGCCAACAGGGGGCTTTCGGGAAAACTGTTTTTT. It encodes CASSANRGLSGKLFF.

The chain has TRBV5-1 and TRBJ2-7, with 8 bases identical to TRBD2. Germline CDR1 SGHRS, CDR2 YFSETQ. With 4 bases clipped from V and 2 bases from J, the junction kept 11 bases outside the gene matches. CDR3 length: 16 amino acids. This CDR3 reads CASSPGGWSLTYEQYF. The CDR3 coding sequence is TGCGCCAGCAGCCCGGGGGGGTGGAGTCTAACCTACGAGCAGTACTTC.

CDR3 sequence: CASSGGRWLGAFF. CDR3 nucleotide sequence: TGTGCCAGCAGTGGAGGACGGTGGCTGGGAGCTTTCTTT. The chain has TRBV28 and TRBJ1-1; unclear D gene. Deletions cut 5 bases from V and 10 bases from J, with 17 bases between. The CDR3 is made up of 13 amino acids. Germline CDR1 reads MDHEN; CDR2 reads SYDVKM.

The CDR3 is CASSGERLAGGPYEQYF. The CDR3, as DNA: TGTGCCAGTAGTGGCGAAAGACTAGCGGGAGGGCCATACGAGCAGTACTTC. This sequence joins TRBV19 and TRBJ2-7, with TRBD2 matching over 14 bases. In germline, CDR1 is LNHDA, CDR2 SQIVND (reference sequence). The junction had 10 bases not matched to a gene; V was cut back by 5 bases and J by 4 bases. The CDR3 has 17 amino acids.

This chain uses TRBV5-8 with TRBJ2-5; possibly TRBD1 or TRBD2 for D (5 bases each). Germline V lookup: CDR1 SGHTS, CDR2 YDEGEE. Between the trimmed V and J ends, which lost 3 bases and 2 bases, there was a span of 14 bases. The CDR3 sequence is 15 residues long. CDR3 DNA sequence: TGTGCCAGCAGCTCCCGGGACCCCAATCAAGAGACCCAGTACTTC. This encodes CASSSRDPNQETQYF.

This chain uses TRBV2 with TRBJ2-7; 13 nucleotides align to TRBD2. Unmatched junction bases numbered 3, after V lost 8 bases and J lost 5 bases. This CDR3 contains 13 residues. The germline CDR1 and CDR2 sequences are SNHLY and FYNNEI. The CDR3 loop is CASGGLAGNEQYF. As DNA, the CDR3 is TGTGCCAGCGGGGGACTAGCGGGAAACGAGCAGTACTTC.

A single count supports this clone. This chain joins TRBV7-3 and TRBJ2-1; 9 bases are a match to TRBD2. The CDR3 totals 16 residues. With V trimmed by 3 bases and J by 7 bases, 10 bases remained unmatched. Germline V gives CDR1 SGHTA, CDR2 FQGTGA. The CDR3 protein is CASSFTGTSWVNEQFF. CDR3 sequence (DNA): TGTGCCAGCAGCTTCACCGGGACTAGCTGGGTAAATGAGCAGTTCTTC.

The rearrangement joins TRBV28 to TRBJ1-2; no reliable D call. V lost 11 bases and J lost 0, with 13 bases in between. The CDR3 loop spans 13 amino acids. In germline, CDR1 is MDHEN, CDR2 SYDVKM. The CDR3 here is CAGSRPTNYGYTF. The CDR3 region has the DNA TGTGCCGGTAGTAGACCTACTAACTATGGCTACACCTTC.

Comments on this clone: At the DNA level, this CDR3 is encoded by other sequences in the same sample as well. The gene calls are TRBV15 and TRBJ1-5; no definite D call. Germline-derived CDR1 and CDR2 are LNHNV and YYDKDF (reference sequence). CDR3 length: 13 amino acids. V gave up 5 bases and J gave up 2 bases, with 7 bases separating them. DNA for the CDR3: TGTGCCACCAGCCGGGAAGGCAATCAGCCCCAGCATTTT. Amino acid sequence: CATSREGNQPQHF.

This clone has more than one count but fewer than ten. The V and J genes are TRBV15 and TRBJ1-2; the D gene is possibly TRBD1 (5 bases). Germline V lookup: CDR1 LNHNV, CDR2 YYDKDF (reference sequence). The CDR3 is 13 residues long. Trimming shortened V by 8 bases and J by 6 bases, and 16 bases separated the two germline ends. Here the CDR3 DNA reads TGTGCCACCTCTGATCCTGTGGGGGATGGCTACACCTTC. This encodes CATSDPVGDGYTF.

The chain combines TRBV7-9 with TRBJ1-3; tentative D call: TRBD1 (6 bases). The CDR3 loop spans 14 amino acids. Germline lookup yields CDR1 SEHNR and CDR2 FQNEAQ (reference sequence). V was trimmed by 5 bases and J by 5 bases, leaving 13 bases between them. Here the CDR3 reads CASSETQGRNTIYF. The CDR3, as DNA: TGTGCCAGCAGCGAGACACAGGGTCGAAACACCATATATTTT.

This clone has a single count. The chain links TRBV19 to TRBJ1-5; TRBD1 matches at 8 bases. Germline CDR1 and CDR2: LNHDA and SQIVND (reference sequence). CDR3 length: 15 residues. Trimming removed 3 bases from V and 7 bases from J; junction bases left unmatched: 8. CDR3 residues: CASSILGQAGQPQHF. The CDR3 bases are TGTGCCAGTAGTATCTTGGGACAGGCAGGCCAGCCCCAGCATTTT.

The chain combines TRBV5-4 with TRBJ2-1; the match to TRBD2 covers 11 bases. CDR3 length: 15 amino acids. In germline, CDR1 is SGHNT, CDR2 YYREEE (reference sequence). Trimming removed 4 bases from V and 8 bases from J; junction bases left unmatched: 8. The CDR3 bases are TGTGCCAGCAGCGAAGGACTAGCGGGTAGAGATGAGCAGTTCTTC. As protein: CASSEGLAGRDEQFF.

The CDR3 bases are TGTGCCTGGGAGAGGACGGCGAACACTGAAGCTTTCTTT. Translated, it gives CAWERTANTEAFF. The genes are TRBV30 and TRBJ1-1, with unresolved D. V was pared by 5 bases and J by 1 base, with 11 bases between. Germline loops: CDR1 GTSNPN, CDR2 SVGIG (reference sequence). There are 13 residues in the CDR3.

The CDR3 nucleotides are TGTGCCAGCTCCCCCTTATGGGGCGAGGGCTACACCTTC. It translates to CASSPLWGEGYTF. J is TRBJ1-2 and V is TRBV18, with D possibly TRBD1 on 5 matching bases. Per germline, CDR1 KGHSH and CDR2 LQKENI. CDR3 length equals 13 residues. V was shortened by 6 bases and J by 8 bases, with 16 bases between the two germline ends.

Here the CDR3 reads CSVEDPTSGAYEQYF. CDR3 nucleotides: TGCAGCGTTGAAGATCCAACTAGCGGGGCCTACGAGCAGTACTTC. The V call is TRBV29-1, the J call TRBJ2-7; 10 nucleotides align to TRBD2. The CDR3 length is 15 residues. The germline V gene encodes CDR1 SQVTM and CDR2 ANQGSEA. J lost 2 bases, V lost 0 bases, and 4 bases had no gene match.